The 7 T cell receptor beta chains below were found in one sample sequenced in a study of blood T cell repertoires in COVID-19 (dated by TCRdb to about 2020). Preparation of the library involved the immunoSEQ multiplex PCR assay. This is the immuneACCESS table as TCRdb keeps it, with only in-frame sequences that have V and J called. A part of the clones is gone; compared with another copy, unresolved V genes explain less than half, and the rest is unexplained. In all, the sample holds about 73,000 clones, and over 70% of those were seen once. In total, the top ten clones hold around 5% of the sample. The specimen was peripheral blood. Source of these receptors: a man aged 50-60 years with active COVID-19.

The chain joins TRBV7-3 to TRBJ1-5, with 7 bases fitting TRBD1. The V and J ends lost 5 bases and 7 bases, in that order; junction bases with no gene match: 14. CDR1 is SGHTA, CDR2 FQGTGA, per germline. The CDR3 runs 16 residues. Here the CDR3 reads CASSVTTGATGQPQHF. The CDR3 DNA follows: TGTGCCAGCAGCGTCACCACAGGGGCGACAGGCCAGCCCCAGCATTTT.

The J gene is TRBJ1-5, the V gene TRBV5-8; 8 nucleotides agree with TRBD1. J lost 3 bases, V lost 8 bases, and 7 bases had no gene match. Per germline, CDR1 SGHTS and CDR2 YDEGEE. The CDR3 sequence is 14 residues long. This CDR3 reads CASGDRSFNQPQHF. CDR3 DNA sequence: TGTGCCAGTGGGGACAGGAGCTTCAATCAGCCCCAGCATTTT. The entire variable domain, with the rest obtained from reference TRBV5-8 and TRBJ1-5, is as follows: EAGVTQSPTHLIKTRGQQATLRCSPISGHTSVYWYQQALGLGLQFLLWYDEGEERNRGNFPPRFSGRQFPNYSSELNVNALELEDSALYLCASGDRSFNQPQHFGDGTRLSIL.

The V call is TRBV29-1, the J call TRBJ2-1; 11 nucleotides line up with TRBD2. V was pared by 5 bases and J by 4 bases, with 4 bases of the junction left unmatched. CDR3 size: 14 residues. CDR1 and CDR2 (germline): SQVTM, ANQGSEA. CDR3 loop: CSVFSGGAYNEQFF. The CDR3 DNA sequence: TGCAGCGTTTTTAGCGGGGGGGCGTACAATGAGCAGTTCTTC.

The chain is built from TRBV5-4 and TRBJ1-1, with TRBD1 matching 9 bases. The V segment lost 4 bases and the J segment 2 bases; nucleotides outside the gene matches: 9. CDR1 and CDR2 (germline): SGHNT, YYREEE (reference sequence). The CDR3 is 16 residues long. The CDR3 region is CASSPTGGGRNTEAFF. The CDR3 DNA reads TGTGCCAGCAGCCCCACAGGGGGCGGTAGAAACACTGAAGCTTTCTTT.

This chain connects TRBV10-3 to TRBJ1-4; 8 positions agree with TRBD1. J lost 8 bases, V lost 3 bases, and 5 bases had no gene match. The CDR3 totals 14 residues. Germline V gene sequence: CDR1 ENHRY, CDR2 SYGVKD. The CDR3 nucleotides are TGTGCCATCAGTGAAGGACAGGGCCCCGAAAAACTGTTTTTT. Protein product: CAISEGQGPEKLFF.

The CDR3 nucleotides are TGTGCCAGCAGCTTAAGCGGGGGGTATGGCACCGGGGAGCTGTTTTTT. This sequence encodes CASSLSGGYGTGELFF. V usage is TRBV7-3 and J usage is TRBJ2-2; 8 bases fit TRBD2. The CDR3 consists of 16 residues. V gave up 1 base and J gave up 4 bases; unmatched junction bases: 5. CDR1 is SGHTA and CDR2 is FQGTGA in the germline V gene.

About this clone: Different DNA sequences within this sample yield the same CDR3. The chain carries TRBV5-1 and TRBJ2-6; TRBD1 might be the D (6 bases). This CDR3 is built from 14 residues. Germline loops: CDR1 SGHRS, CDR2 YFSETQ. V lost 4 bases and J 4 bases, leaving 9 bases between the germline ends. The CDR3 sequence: CASSGGSGANVLTF. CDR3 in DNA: TGCGCCAGCAGCGGGGGCTCCGGGGCCAACGTCCTGACTTTC.